The clone carrying this T cell receptor beta chain appeared a few times. The target antigen is unknown. These data are taken from a study of beta chain features in type 1 diabetes. Study as a whole: Summed over all samples, the examined sorted cells came to more than 85 million.

Study conclusions and caveats: Reduced insertions and increased deletions marked VDJ junctions in type 1 diabetes patients. Comparison showed that naive, central memory and Treg TCRB repertoires appeared more similar among patients than among healthy donors. Since sequencing was performed on cDNA, cells with high TCR expression could be over-represented.

The ends were cut back, 6 bases at V and 13 bases at J, with 19 bases in the middle. This CDR3 spans 14 amino acids. Germline CDR1 and CDR2: MNHNS and SASEGT. Sequencing targeted expressed TCRB transcripts, as all isolated RNA had been reverse transcribed. Assay: immunoSEQ multiplex PCR; the TCRdb copy retains only in-frame clones and omits some. The sample yields 130,000 to 150,000 clones, under 60% seen once. The sequence was obtained from a man between 18 and 29 years old in good health. Input material: Tregs from blood. J is TRBJ2-6 and V is TRBV6-1; the D gene is possibly TRBD2 (6 bases). CDR3: CASRTPQVGGVLTF. As DNA, the CDR3 is TGTGCCAGCAGAACTCCACAGGTGGGGGGAGTCCTGACTTTC.